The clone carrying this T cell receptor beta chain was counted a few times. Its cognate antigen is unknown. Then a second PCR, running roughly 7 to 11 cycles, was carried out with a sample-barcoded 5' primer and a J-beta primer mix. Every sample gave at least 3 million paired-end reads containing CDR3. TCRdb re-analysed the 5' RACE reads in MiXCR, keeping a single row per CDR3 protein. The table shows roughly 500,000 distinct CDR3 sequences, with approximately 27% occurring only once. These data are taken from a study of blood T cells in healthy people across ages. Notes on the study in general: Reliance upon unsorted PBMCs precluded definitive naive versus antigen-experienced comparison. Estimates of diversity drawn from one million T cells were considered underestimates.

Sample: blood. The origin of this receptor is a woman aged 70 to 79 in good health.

As DNA, the CDR3 is TGTGCCAGCAGCTTAAGGGGGTTGGGGACCCAGTACTTC. Encoded protein: CASSLRGLGTQYF. The chain uses TRBV7-3 and TRBJ2-5; D tentatively reads TRBD1 or TRBD2 (5 bases each). Germline-derived CDR1 and CDR2 are SGHTA and FQGTGA. The CDR3 length is 13 residues. The V and J ends lost 1 base and 7 bases respectively, with 10 bases between them.